These 9 T cell receptor beta chains share one sample of origin, sequenced in a study of blood T cell repertoires in COVID-19. Only in-frame clones appear in the TCRdb table, and some are missing; sequencing was by immunoSEQ multiplex PCR. The sample lists around 140,000 clones; about 90% were seen once. The sequenced material came from peripheral blood. These receptors were collected from a woman aged 55-69 years with acute or convalescent COVID-19.

The chain joins TRBV7-3 to TRBJ2-3, with TRBD1 matching over 10 bases. The CDR3 runs 16 residues. From germline, CDR1 is SGHTA and CDR2 FQGTGA. J was trimmed by 1 base and V by 3 bases; bases with no gene match: 4. This chain's CDR3 is CASSLAGTGGTDTQYF. The CDR3 DNA follows: TGTGCCAGCAGCTTGGCCGGGACAGGGGGCACAGATACGCAGTATTTT.

The CDR3 DNA is TGTGCCAGCAGCCAATTCCGGGAGCAGTACTTC. Amino acid sequence: CASSQFREQYF. This rearrangement joins TRBV3-1 (or the pseudogene TRBV3-2) to TRBJ2-7; no clear D. CDR1 LGHDT and CDR2 YNNKEL come from the germline V gene (reference sequence). Between the trimmed V and J ends, which lost 2 bases and 7 bases, there was a span of 6 bases. The CDR3 runs 11 residues.

V is TRBV19 and J is TRBJ2-1; the D gene is possibly TRBD2 (7 bases). Trimming took 5 bases from V and 5 from J, leaving 19 bases between them. The germline V gene has CDR1 LNHDA and CDR2 SQIVND (reference sequence). The CDR3 runs to 16 residues. The CDR3 DNA follows: TGTGCCAGTAGTCCCCCATGGGGGGGGCAAAACAATGAGCAGTTCTTC. It yields the protein CASSPPWGGQNNEQFF.

The V and J genes are TRBV7-2 and TRBJ1-1, with 8 bases lining up with TRBD1. Looked up from germline, CDR1 is SGHTA and CDR2 is FQGNSA. The length of the CDR3 is 15 residues. V was clipped by 5 bases and J by 1 base; unmatched bases: 6. As DNA, the CDR3 is TGTGCCAGCAGCCCATCAGGGGGCGCGAACACTGAAGCTTTCTTT. Translated: CASSPSGGANTEAFF. Looking up the rest from reference TRBV7-2 and TRBJ1-1 gives the full variable domain: GAGVSQSPSNKVTEKGKDVELRCDPISGHTALYWYRQSLGQGLEFLIYFQGNSAPDKSGLPSDRFSAERTGGSVSTLTIQRTQQEDSAVYLCASSPSGGANTEAFFGQGTRLTVV.

The table lists this clone with a count of one. This chain joins TRBV4-1 and TRBJ1-5, with D possibly TRBD1 on 5 matching bases. Germline-derived CDR1 and CDR2 are MGHRA and YSYEKL. V was shortened by 1 base and J by 7 bases, with 14 bases between the two germline ends. The CDR3 has 15 residues. The CDR3 DNA is TGCGCCAGCAGCCAAGTCAGCAGGGCGGGACAGCCCCAGCATTTT. The encoded protein is CASSQVSRAGQPQHF.

This chain joins TRBV4-3 and TRBJ2-6; possibly TRBD1 for D (6 bases). CDR3 size: 16 residues. In germline, CDR1 is LGHNA, CDR2 YSLEER. V lost 2 bases and J 2 bases, leaving 10 bases between the germline ends. For the CDR3, the DNA is TGCGCCAGCAGCCAAAGACCAGGGGCTGGGGCCAACGTCCTGACTTTC. It is translated as CASSQRPGAGANVLTF.

This clone has just one count. The V gene is TRBV20-1, the J gene TRBJ2-7; D gene uncertain. This CDR3 contains 11 residues. Trimming left V 7 bases short and J 0 bases short, with 7 bases between. Germline V gene lookup returns CDR1 DFQATT and CDR2 SNEGSKA (reference sequence). The CDR3 region is CSGALSYEQYF. CDR3 in DNA: TGCAGTGGGGCTCTCTCCTACGAGCAGTACTTC.

J is TRBJ2-5 and V is TRBV28; 9 bases line up with TRBD2. Per the germline V gene, CDR1 is MDHEN and CDR2 is SYDVKM. This CDR3 region has 15 residues. The V segment lost 5 bases and the J segment 5 bases; nucleotides outside the gene matches: 9. The CDR3 is CASSPIIAGAETQYF. The CDR3 region has the DNA TGTGCCAGCAGTCCCATAATAGCGGGGGCCGAGACCCAGTACTTC.

This chain connects TRBV9 to TRBJ1-6; maybe TRBD1 (6 bases). The V gene's germline CDR1 is SGDLS and CDR2 YYNGEE. V shed 3 bases and J shed 3 bases, with 10 bases lying between them. CDR3 size: 15 residues. CDR3 amino acids: CASSETGDYNSPLHF. The CDR3 coding sequence is TGTGCCAGCAGCGAGACAGGAGACTATAATTCACCCCTCCACTTT.